The entry that follows covers one TCR beta chain sequence. What this receptor recognizes is not known. A read error may produce the germline difference seen at one junction end. The data were taken from a study of cytomegalovirus exposure and HLA in healthy donors (dated by TCRdb to 2017 to 2019). Looking at the study overall: An earlier analysis of roughly 610 of the donors reported under 300 Gb of sequence data and approximately 120 million unique TCR beta sequences obtained from 180 million or so T cells. Roughly 300 gigabases of sequencing data and around 85 million unique TCR sequences made up an early release that covered over 550 HLA-typed donors. Of the 398 genotyped donors, approximately 80% were placed in the genetic ancestry cluster associated with self-reported Caucasian donors. The study was designed to test whether signatures of past pathogen exposure could be identified by cataloging public T cell receptors. Using immunosequencing, the study profiled T cell repertoires from 666 subjects and related those repertoires to cytomegalovirus serostatus. Besides the first cohort of roughly 700 subjects, a separate validation cohort made up of roughly 120 different subjects was used. The study combined high-throughput TCR immunosequencing, statistical association of individual TCRs with disease status, and machine learning to predict cytomegalovirus infection status. A later analysis re-analyzed previously published TCR beta repertoires from 550 to 700 donors and added high-resolution HLA genotyping to study TCR occurrence patterns. Rather than using new phenotypic data, the later analysis identified candidate immune exposures from TCR beta sequences and from how often those sequences occurred across donors. An earlier analysis of roughly 600 of the donors used high-throughput TCR beta sequencing to judge whether each TCR beta V gene segment behaved as functional or pseudogenic. Donor age, sex, ethnicity and CMV serostatus were collected together with the repertoire data. In a later genetic analysis, genome-wide SNP genotypes for about 55% of the roughly 670 donors were used, and that subset was treated as a discovery cohort. Every discovery cohort repertoire had been produced on one sequencing platform. Both class I and class II loci were covered by HLA typing, at four-digit resolution. Typing coverage differed by locus: A, B, C, DRB1 and DQB1 were typed in roughly 629-630 donors, DQA1 in approximately 520, DPA1 in 600 to 610, and DPB1 in 450 to 480. Roughly five DR-DQ haplotypes were handled as single units for association and clustering, since linkage in the cohort was strong. Across some 400 genotyped donors of the cohort, an average of about 240,000 unique TCR beta nucleotide sequences per donor were sequenced, and 15% to 20% of those sequences were non-productive.

Points the paper makes about the study in general: In a later genetic analysis, a missense DCLRE1C variant was associated with V-gene and J-gene trimming of TCR beta chains, and the association was replicated in an independent cohort. Linkage disequilibrium might explain the correlated functional status among segregating V segments, but an unknown experimental factor could not be ruled out. Assigning TCR associations to individual alleles was difficult when HLA alleles, especially DR and DQ, strongly co-occurred. A further reported finding was that TCR beta sequences accurately predicted the HLA-A and HLA-B alleles for most subjects in the first cohort. The cohort was sequenced for TCR beta chains only, and without alpha or paired-chain data the features that could be detected were limited. According to the authors, the approach could potentially be generalized to other disease states and immunological phenotypes. According to a later analysis, parvovirus B19, influenza, CMV and Epstein-Barr virus appeared linked to several top co-occurrence clusters. Some IMGT-functional V segments, including TRBV6-2 and TRBV6-3, could not be told apart with the 87-base-pair reads, so those segments were excluded. Cytomegalovirus status was reported to be diagnosed by the classifier with high specificity and sensitivity in both the original and validation cohorts. For the cohort, immune exposure information was limited to CMV serostatus. An earlier analysis of approximately 570 of the donors showed that most TCR beta V segments appeared in productive rearrangements either about 87% or about 30% of the time, which broadly matched IMGT annotations. Compared with equally common non-associated chains, HLA-associated TCR beta chains in a later analysis were more clonally expanded and had lower generation probabilities. Most CMV-associated TCR beta chains appeared to be HLA-restricted in a later analysis, and the HLA associations seemed to be driven largely by CMV exposure. Because HLA typing was missing for some donors at each locus, association tests included only the typed subset. In a later analysis, the rate of TCR association differed among HLA loci, with DRB1 alleles having the most associated TCRs and HLA-C alleles having the fewest. A cluster of highly shared sequence variants was judged likely to represent a technical artifact of the sequencing pipeline. Most TCR sequences were seen in very few donors, while some public TCRs were found in many individuals. At a false discovery rate of 0.05, a later analysis linked under 20,000 TCR beta sequences to specific HLA alleles. The presence/absence analyses assumed that sequencing depth was roughly uniform across donors, and that assumption may not be true. According to a later genetic analysis, donors in an Asian-associated ancestry cluster had fewer N-insertions in productive TCRs than the roughly 700-donor mean. The earlier analysis of fewer than 750 of the donors excluded approximately 15 rarely observed V segments, including chromosome 9 orphons, because counts were too low. In vitro tests confirmed that a few of the cytomegalovirus-associated TCR beta chains recognize cytomegalovirus antigens. The study gave a list of roughly 150 TCR beta chains associated with cytomegalovirus.

From the cysteine up to the phenylalanine, the CDR3 has a length of 13 residues. The only DNA kept is the CDR3, 39 bases in frame from the first base. The germline V gene encodes CDR1 SGHVS and CDR2 FNYEAQ. In total, 630 or so healthy bone marrow donors made up the cohort. Cohort members were all nominally healthy when sampled, although unrecorded immune exposures were likely present. The donor was CMV seropositive and was included in the group of 250 to 300 seropositive cohort members. Each donor provided a peripheral blood sample, and peripheral blood mononuclear cells were used for TCR beta sequencing. The Qiagen DNeasy Blood Extraction Kit was used to extract genomic DNA from the blood cell samples. Libraries came from the immunoSEQ multiplex PCR assay. A mixture of 60 forward primers for TCR Vbeta segments and 13 reverse primers for TCR Jbeta segments was used in the multiplex PCR. The CDR3 region of rearranged TCR beta genes was amplified from genomic DNA with a multiplex PCR assay. On the Illumina HiSeq System, the amplified TCR beta libraries were sequenced as 87-base-pair reads. From the authors' description of their analysis: In a later analysis, tens of millions of unique TCR beta chains were counted across the 500 to 850 repertoires, and around 10 million of these chains were shared by at least two donors. A nearest-neighbor algorithm error-corrected the raw reads and collapsed the reads into unique sequences, merging closely related sequences to remove PCR and sequencing errors. V, D and J gene segments were assigned by aligning CDR3 sequences to IMGT reference sequences. For a sequence to be retained, a match of at least six nucleotides to both a V gene segment and a J gene segment was required. Rearrangements were called productive when the CDR3 lacked stop codons and stayed in frame with V and J; all others were non-productive. Following IMGT convention, CDR3 was defined as the stretch from the second conserved V-encoded cysteine to the conserved J-encoded phenylalanine. Sequences without an unambiguous match to a single V gene segment were excluded from the earlier analysis of 450 to 750 of the donors. An earlier analysis of a few hundred of the donors called V segments functional above 56.7% productive rearrangements and segregating when the between-donor standard deviation exceeded 5%. A statistical classification framework was built for diagnosing cytomegalovirus status from the catalog of TCR beta chain sequences. In a later analysis, V and J genes were assigned by comparing TCR nucleotide sequences against IMGT/GENE-DB human TR gene sequences. In a later analysis, CDR3 sequences and most-parsimonious VDJ recombination scenarios were assigned using the TCRdist pipeline. In a later analysis, every TCR beta chain was defined by the combination of its CDR3 amino acid sequence and its V-gene family, and reads without a unique V-gene family were dropped. As a way to deal with suspected cross-contamination and a sequencing artifact, a later analysis dropped approximately 590 nucleotide sequences that were highly shared and had low generation probability. In a later analysis, a clonal expansion index for each public chain was calculated from normalized within-repertoire ranks of inferred template counts. A later analysis computed generation probabilities with a VDJ recombination model fitted to out-of-frame rearrangements, and checked the results against IGoR. Hypergeometric tests were used in a later analysis to score TCR-TCR, TCR-HLA and TCR-CMV co-occurrence, with a repertoire-size bias correction applied to the TCR pairs. A later analysis estimated false discovery rates by permuting HLA or CMV assignments 20 times. In a later analysis, co-occurring TCRs were grouped with DBSCAN, and TCRdist sequence similarity was added when clustering was performed within HLA-allele-positive subsets. Repertoires with fewer than 30,000 or more than 120,000 public chains were left out of co-occurrence clustering, as were four to six repertoires with anomalous nucleotide sharing. The clones in this table, taken by TCRdb from immuneACCESS, are in-frame only. Not every clone is retained; where verified, under half of the shortfall comes from an unresolved V gene, and the cause of the rest is unknown. V, J and clone size reflect that table, while D and trimming were determined from the DNA. The sample table contains 150,000 to 200,000 clones; only one count was recorded for about 82% of them. The top ten clonotypes cover 1% of the sample.

The sample taken for sequencing was PBMCs. This receptor was obtained from a woman in her forties or fifties in good health and CMV-seropositive. Recombination joined TRBV7-6 with TRBJ1-2, with TRBD1 as a weak D call on 5 bases. The nucleotide sequence reads TGTGCCGGCAGCTTTAAGGGGCCCCAGGGCTACACCTTC. It translates to CAGSFKGPQGYTF.